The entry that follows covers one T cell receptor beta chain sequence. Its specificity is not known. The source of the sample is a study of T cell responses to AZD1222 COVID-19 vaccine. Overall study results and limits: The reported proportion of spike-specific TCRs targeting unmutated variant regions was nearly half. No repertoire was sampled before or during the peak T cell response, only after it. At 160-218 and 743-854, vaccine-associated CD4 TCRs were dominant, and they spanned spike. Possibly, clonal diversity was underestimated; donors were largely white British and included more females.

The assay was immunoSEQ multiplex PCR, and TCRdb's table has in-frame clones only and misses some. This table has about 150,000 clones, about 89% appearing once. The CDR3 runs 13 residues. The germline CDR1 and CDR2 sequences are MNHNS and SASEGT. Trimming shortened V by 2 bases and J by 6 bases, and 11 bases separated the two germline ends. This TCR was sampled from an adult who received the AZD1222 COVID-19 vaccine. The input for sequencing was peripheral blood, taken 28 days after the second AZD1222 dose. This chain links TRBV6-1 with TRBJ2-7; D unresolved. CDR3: CASSELSSSEQYF. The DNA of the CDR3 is TGTGCCAGCAGTGAACTGAGCAGTTCCGAGCAGTACTTC.